The next 14 T cell receptor beta chains were all read from a single sample in a study of T cell responses to AZD1222 COVID-19 vaccine. TCRdb's table, derived via immunoSEQ multiplex PCR, lists solely in-frame clones and lacks some. The table includes 150,000 to 170,000 clones, about 88% detected once. The sequencing used peripheral blood, collected on day 0 of AZD1222 vaccination. The receptors derive from an adult in good health.

The rearrangement uses TRBV4-3 and TRBJ1-2, with 7 bases matching TRBD1. This CDR3 has 14 amino acids. The V and J ends lost 3 bases and 6 bases, in that order; junction bases with no gene match: 7. Germline lookup yields CDR1 LGHNA and CDR2 YSLEER. This CDR3 reads CASSQGQMVDGYTF. DNA of the CDR3: TGCGCCAGCAGCCAGGGACAGATGGTAGATGGCTACACCTTC.

The rearrangement links TRBV3-1 (or the pseudogene TRBV3-2) to TRBJ2-2; D gene uncertain. CDR3 length: 13 amino acids. Germline CDR1 reads LGHDT; CDR2 reads YNNKEL (reference sequence). Trimming stripped 4 bases from V and 7 bases from J, with 10 bases between. CDR3 DNA: TGTGCCAGCAGCCTATACTCAAACGGGGAGCTGTTTTTT. As protein: CASSLYSNGELFF.

This chain connects TRBV6-2 or TRBV6-3 to TRBJ2-7; 9 bases map to TRBD1. Germline CDR1 reads MNHEY; CDR2 reads SVGEGT. J lost 4 bases, V lost 1 base, and 2 bases had no gene match. CDR3 length: 14 residues. DNA of the CDR3: TGTGCCAGCAGTTACTTTGGGACAGGGTACGAGCAGTACTTC. Residues: CASSYFGTGYEQYF.

Remarks on this clone: The junction does not match germline at one end; this may be a read error. The chain employs TRBV5-1 and TRBJ2-7, with TRBD1 identical over 11 bases. CDR3 length: 16 residues. CDR1 and CDR2 (germline): SGHRS, YFSETQ. Here the CDR3 DNA reads TGCGCCAGCACCTTGATTCCGGGACAGGGGGTCGGCGAGCAGTACTTC. This encodes CASTLIPGQGVGEQYF.

CDR3 in DNA: TGTGCCAGCAGCTTGACAGGGGCGGGTGGCTACACCTTC. This translates into CASSLTGAGGYTF. The gene calls are TRBV7-3 and TRBJ1-2, with 8 bases matching TRBD1. Trimming took 3 bases from V and 7 from J; bases not matched to a gene: 4. Germline V gene lookup returns CDR1 SGHTA and CDR2 FQGTGA. CDR3 length: 13 amino acids.

The chain recombines TRBV10-3 with TRBJ1-1, with D possibly matching TRBD1 (5 bases). V was shortened by 3 bases and J by 4 bases, with 15 bases between the two germline ends. The length of the CDR3 is 15 residues. Germline V CDR1 and CDR2: ENHRY, SYGVKD. CDR3 sequence: CAISDPAGGRTEAFF. CDR3 coding DNA: TGTGCCATCAGTGATCCGGCGGGGGGACGCACTGAAGCTTTCTTT.

The chain couples TRBV7-2 to TRBJ1-6; 7 positions match TRBD1. The CDR3 consists of 15 residues. The germline V gene encodes CDR1 SGHTA and CDR2 FQGNSA. With V trimmed by 4 bases and J by 9 bases, 9 bases remained unmatched. In DNA form, the CDR3 reads TGTGCCAGCAGCTCCAGACAGGGTGATGTTTCACCCCTCCACTTT. This sequence encodes CASSSRQGDVSPLHF.

This chain joins TRBV6-5 and TRBJ2-1, with D possibly matching TRBD2 (6 bases). The CDR3 has 14 residues. Per germline, CDR1 MNHEY and CDR2 SVGAGI. The V gene lost 2 bases and the J gene lost 5 bases, with 10 bases spanning the gap. DNA for the CDR3: TGTGCCAGCAGTTACGGGGGGTTCGACAATGAGCAGTTCTTC. As protein: CASSYGGFDNEQFF.

The chain uses TRBV5-4 and TRBJ1-2, with 10 bases fitting TRBD1. V shed 0 bases, J shed 7 bases, and the junction held 6 bases outside the gene matches. The CDR3 contains 15 residues. Germline-derived CDR1 and CDR2 are SGHNT and YYREEE (reference sequence). The CDR3 DNA follows: TGTGCCAGCAGCTTGGGGGGGACAGGGGAAGTTGGCTACACCTTC. This gives the protein CASSLGGTGEVGYTF.

This clone was seen a single time. The V and J genes are TRBV11-2 and TRBJ1-1, with D perhaps matching TRBD1 (5 bases). V gave up 1 base and J gave up 3 bases, with 15 bases separating them. CDR3 size: 16 residues. Per germline, CDR1 SGHAT and CDR2 FQNNGV. CDR3 nucleotide sequence: TGTGCCAGCAGCTTAGGAGGGACCCCGTTTTACACTGAAGCTTTCTTT. It specifies CASSLGGTPFYTEAFF. Using reference TRBV11-2 and TRBJ1-1 for the parts outside the CDR3, the full variable domain is EAGVAQSPRYKIIEKRQSVAFWCNPISGHATLYWYQQILGQGPKLLIQFQNNGVVDDSQLPKDRFSAERLKGVDSTLKIQPAKLEDSAVYLCASSLGGTPFYTEAFFGQGTRLTVV.

This chain links TRBV13 with TRBJ2-7; weak D call: TRBD1 (6 bases). The CDR3 sequence is 14 residues long. Trimming took 5 bases from V and 1 from J, leaving 12 bases between them. Germline CDR1 and CDR2: PRHDT and FYEKMQ (reference sequence). CDR3 sequence: CASSEGHQSYEQYF. The CDR3 region has the DNA TGTGCCAGCAGCGAGGGACACCAATCCTACGAGCAGTACTTC.

This chain links TRBV4-2 with TRBJ2-1, with D tentatively TRBD1 (5 bases). This CDR3 is 15 amino acids long. Trimming took 1 base from V and 2 from J, leaving 9 bases between them. In germline, CDR1 is LGHNA, CDR2 YNFKEQ. The CDR3 nucleotides are TGTGCCAGCAGCCAAGTGGGCAGGGCCTACAATGAGCAGTTCTTC. Translated: CASSQVGRAYNEQFF.

The CDR3 region has the DNA TGTGCCAGTAGTCTCGACCGACAAATTCGCAATTCACCCCTCCACTTT. Protein sequence: CASSLDRQIRNSPLHF. The chain couples TRBV19 to TRBJ1-6; D not resolved. V was pared by 5 bases and J by 7 bases, with 18 bases between. This CDR3 region has 16 residues. Per germline, CDR1 LNHDA and CDR2 SQIVND (reference sequence). Combining the CDR3 with reference TRBV19 and TRBJ1-6 gives the whole variable domain DGGITQSPKYLFRKEGQNVTLSCEQNLNHDAMYWYRQDPGQGLRLIYYSQIVNDFQKGDIAEGYSVSREKKESFPLTVTSAQKNPTAFYLCASSLDRQIRNSPLHFGNGTRLTVT.

In nucleotides, the CDR3 is TGCGCCAGCAGCTTGGGTGTGGGGACGGTCTACGAGCAGTACTTC. As protein: CASSLGVGTVYEQYF. This rearrangement joins TRBV5-1 to TRBJ2-7; D tentatively fits TRBD1 or TRBD2 (5 bases each). CDR1 SGHRS and CDR2 YFSETQ come from the germline V gene. The CDR3 loop spans 15 amino acids. Trimming took 0 bases from V and 3 from J, leaving 13 bases between them.